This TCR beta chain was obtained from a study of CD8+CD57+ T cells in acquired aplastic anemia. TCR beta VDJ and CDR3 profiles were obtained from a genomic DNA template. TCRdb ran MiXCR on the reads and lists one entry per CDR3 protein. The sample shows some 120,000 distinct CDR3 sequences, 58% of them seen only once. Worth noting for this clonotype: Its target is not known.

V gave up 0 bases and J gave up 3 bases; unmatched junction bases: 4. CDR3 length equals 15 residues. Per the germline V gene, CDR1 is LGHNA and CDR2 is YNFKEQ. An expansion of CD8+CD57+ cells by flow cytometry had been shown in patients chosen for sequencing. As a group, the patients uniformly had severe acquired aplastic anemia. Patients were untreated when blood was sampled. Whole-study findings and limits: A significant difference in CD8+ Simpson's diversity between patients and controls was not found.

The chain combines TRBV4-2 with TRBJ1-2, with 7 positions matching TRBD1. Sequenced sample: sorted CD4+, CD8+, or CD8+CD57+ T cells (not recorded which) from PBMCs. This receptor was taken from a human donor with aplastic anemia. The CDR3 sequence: CASSQENRGDYGYTF. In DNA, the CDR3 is TGTGCCAGCAGCCAAGAAAACAGGGGTGACTATGGCTACACCTTC.